These 28 T cell receptor beta chains were sequenced from one sample in a study of spatial heterogeneity in lung cancer. Time point described: blood at routine non-recurrence follow-up after resection. TCRdb redid the calling of the 5' RACE reads with MiXCR, one entry per CDR3 protein. The sample carries about 15,000 distinct CDR3 sequences, 5% to 7.5% recorded once. Sequenced material: PBMCs, taken at follow-up. The receptors stem from a male donor with early-stage non-small cell lung cancer.

J is TRBJ2-1 and V is TRBV24-1; the match to TRBD2 covers 9 bases. Germline-derived CDR1 and CDR2 are KGHDR and SFDVKD. The CDR3 has 14 amino acids. Germline trimming cut 8 bases from V and 7 bases from J; bases unmatched to any gene: 8. Here the CDR3 DNA reads TGTGCCACCAAGCCTAGCGGGACTCAGAATGAGCAGTTCTTC. Amino acid sequence: CATKPSGTQNEQFF.

This clonotype was seen repeatedly, ten times or more. The chain uses TRBV4-1 and TRBJ2-3; D is ambiguous. V was shortened by 1 base and J by 2 bases, with 13 bases between the two germline ends. Germline loops: CDR1 MGHRA, CDR2 YSYEKL. The CDR3 length is 16 residues. The DNA of the CDR3 is TGCGCCAGCAGCCAAGTAAACCTAGTAAACACAGATACGCAGTATTTT. Its protein product is CASSQVNLVNTDTQYF.

There are many counts of this clonotype. This sequence joins TRBV2 and TRBJ2-3; D call uncertain. CDR1 and CDR2 from the germline V gene are SNHLY and FYNNEI. The ends were cut back, 4 bases at V and 1 base at J, with 6 bases in the middle. The CDR3 covers 13 residues. CDR3 loop: CASSARGTDTQYF. For the CDR3, the DNA is TGTGCCAGCAGTGCCCGCGGCACAGATACGCAGTATTTT.

This clonotype occurred many times. The chain employs TRBV24-1 and TRBJ2-3, with 13 positions matching TRBD2. The junction had 6 bases not matched to a gene; V was cut back by 3 bases and J by 1 base. Germline CDR1 is KGHDR and CDR2 is SFDVKD. The CDR3 sequence is 18 residues long. CDR3 DNA: TGTGCCACCAGTGATCGCCTCGGACTAGCGGGGGGCACAGATACGCAGTATTTT. Amino acids: CATSDRLGLAGGTDTQYF.

This clonotype was seen at least ten times. This chain uses TRBV12-3 or TRBV12-4 with TRBJ2-7; 8 nucleotides line up with TRBD1. V lost 8 bases and J lost 0; bases outside the gene matches: 6. The CDR3 length is 14 residues. CDR3 DNA sequence: TGTGCCAGCCGCCGGACAGGGCGCTCCTACGAGCAGTACTTC. The encoded protein is CASRRTGRSYEQYF.

This clonotype was recorded at least ten times. The chain uses TRBV7-2 and TRBJ2-1; possibly TRBD2 for D (6 bases). The CDR3 is 15 amino acids. Between the trimmed V and J ends, which lost 4 bases and 5 bases, there was a span of 15 bases. Germline V CDR1 and CDR2: SGHTA, FQGNSA. CDR3: CASSSQPTRNNEQFF. Here the CDR3 DNA reads TGTGCCAGCAGCTCCCAGCCGACTAGAAACAATGAGCAGTTCTTC.

This clonotype was seen at least ten times. This rearrangement joins TRBV9 to TRBJ2-3; 7 nucleotides agree with TRBD1. Germline V gene sequence: CDR1 SGDLS, CDR2 YYNGEE. V was clipped by 4 bases and J by 1 base; unmatched bases: 3. The CDR3 spans 14 residues. The CDR3, as DNA: TGTGCCAGCAGCCCGACAGGGCGCACAGATACGCAGTATTTT. Its protein product is CASSPTGRTDTQYF.

This clonotype was seen repeatedly, ten times or more. V is TRBV6-2 or TRBV6-3 and J is TRBJ1-1; 8 bases fit TRBD1. CDR3 length: 16 amino acids. Trimming removed 6 bases from V and 1 base from J; junction bases left unmatched: 10. CDR1 and CDR2 from the germline V gene are MNHEY and SVGEGT. CDR3: CASSPLQGAPNTEAFF. DNA for the CDR3: TGTGCCAGCAGCCCACTCCAGGGGGCCCCGAACACTGAAGCTTTCTTT.

This clonotype was counted ten times or more. The CDR3 reads CASSFNPGVGTDTQYF. For the CDR3, the DNA is TGTGCCAGCAGCTTTAATCCGGGAGTTGGGACAGATACGCAGTATTTT. The gene calls are TRBV7-9 and TRBJ2-3, with D tentatively TRBD2 (6 bases). CDR1 SEHNR and CDR2 FQNEAQ come from the germline V gene (reference sequence). Trimming took 3 bases from V and 3 from J, leaving 16 bases between them. This CDR3 is 16 amino acids long.

The V call is TRBV28, the J call TRBJ2-3, with D tentatively TRBD1 (5 bases). The germline V and J ends were trimmed by 6 bases and 5 bases, with 9 bases remaining between them. Germline CDR1 reads MDHEN; CDR2 reads SYDVKM. The CDR3 extends over 12 amino acids. For the CDR3, the DNA is TGTGCCAGCAGACAGGTTCAAGATACGCAGTATTTT. It is translated as CASRQVQDTQYF.

This clonotype is deemed medium-sized (0.01 to 0.1%). The V and J genes are TRBV20-1 and TRBJ1-2; 7 bases map to TRBD1. After removal of 5 bases from V and 6 bases from J, the junction contained 6 bases not matched to a gene. CDR3 length equals 12 residues. From germline, CDR1 is DFQATT and CDR2 SNEGSKA (reference sequence). The CDR3 nucleotides are TGCAGTGCTGTCGGGACAGCACATGGCTACACCTTC. Protein product: CSAVGTAHGYTF.

This chain uses TRBV20-1 with TRBJ1-2; 8 positions match TRBD1. After removal of 6 bases from V and 4 bases from J, the junction contained 7 bases not matched to a gene. The CDR3 is 13 amino acids. Germline-derived CDR1 and CDR2 are DFQATT and SNEGSKA (reference sequence). The CDR3 DNA follows: TGCAGTGCCCTGACAGGGGCGGGCTATGGCTACACCTTC. It specifies CSALTGAGYGYTF.

The table lists this clonotype with many counts. V and J are TRBV5-4 and TRBJ1-1, with D hard to call. Germline V gene lookup returns CDR1 SGHNT and CDR2 YYREEE (reference sequence). The CDR3 loop spans 12 amino acids. The V and J ends lost 4 bases and 2 bases respectively, with 6 bases between them. The CDR3 is CASSPDNTEAFF. Here the CDR3 DNA reads TGTGCCAGCAGCCCGGACAACACTGAAGCTTTCTTT. The complete variable domain, with remaining parts taken from reference TRBV5-4 and TRBJ1-1, reads ETGVTQSPTHLIKTRGQQVTLRCSSQSGHNTVSWYQQALGQGPQFIFQYYREEENGRGNFPPRFSGLQFPNYSSELNVNALELDDSALYLCASSPDNTEAFFGQGTRLTVV.

This clonotype was seen more than once but under ten times. V usage is TRBV20-1 and J usage is TRBJ2-7, with 9 bases identical to TRBD1. Per germline, CDR1 DFQATT and CDR2 SNEGSKA (reference sequence). J was trimmed by 9 bases and V by 3 bases; bases with no gene match: 9. The CDR3 has 13 amino acids. The CDR3 sequence: CSARDRGTEGQYF. As DNA, the CDR3 is TGCAGTGCTAGGGACAGGGGCACAGAGGGGCAGTACTTC.

This clonotype showed up many times. The J gene is TRBJ2-7, the V gene TRBV18, with 9 bases identical to TRBD2. Trimming took 3 bases from V and 4 from J; bases not matched to a gene: 4. CDR3 size: 14 residues. Germline CDR1 reads KGHSH; CDR2 reads LQKENI. The CDR3 DNA reads TGTGCCAGCTCACCCCAGACTAGCGGTTACGAGCAGTACTTC. It translates to CASSPQTSGYEQYF.

Many counts were recorded for this clonotype. The chain couples TRBV24-1 to TRBJ2-7, with 10 bases identical to TRBD2. Germline CDR1 KGHDR, CDR2 SFDVKD. This CDR3 spans 14 amino acids. The J segment lost 4 bases and the V segment lost 3 bases, leaving 2 bases of the junction unmatched. As DNA, the CDR3 is TGTGCCACCAGTGATCCTAGCGGGAGTTACGAGCAGTACTTC. Its protein product is CATSDPSGSYEQYF.

This clonotype was recorded at least ten times. The V call is TRBV9, the J call TRBJ2-1; D perhaps matches TRBD2 (6 bases). With 4 bases removed from V and 10 bases from J, the gap between germline ends came to 36 bases. The CDR3 is 20 residues long. Germline CDR1 and CDR2: SGDLS and YYNGEE. CDR3 DNA sequence: TGTGCCAGCAGCCCCCGCCCTCCGAAATTCTGGACTACTAGCAGCACCGAGCAGTTCTTC. Residues: CASSPRPPKFWTTSSTEQFF.

This clonotype has a handful of counts. This chain connects TRBV10-3 to TRBJ2-7; the match to TRBD1 covers 7 bases. Germline-derived CDR1 and CDR2 are ENHRY and SYGVKD. Trimming took 0 bases from V and 2 from J; bases not matched to a gene: 10. This CDR3 contains 17 residues. The CDR3 DNA reads TGTGCCATCAGTGAGTCTCTAACAGGGGAAGCGGCCTACGAGCAGTACTTC. Translating gives CAISESLTGEAAYEQYF.

This clonotype was counted many times. The chain carries TRBV27 and TRBJ2-5, with 10 bases that match TRBD2. J was trimmed by 3 bases and V by 5 bases; bases with no gene match: 6. The CDR3 totals 15 residues. In germline, CDR1 is MNHEY, CDR2 SMNVEV (reference sequence). CDR3 nucleotides: TGTGCCAGCAGTGAACACGGACTAGCGGAAGAGACCCAGTACTTC. This translates into CASSEHGLAEETQYF.

In its sample, this clonotype was seen a few times. The chain couples TRBV24-1 to TRBJ2-5, with 7 bases identical to TRBD2. Germline CDR1 is KGHDR and CDR2 is SFDVKD. Trimming at V came to 2 bases and at J to 4 bases, leaving 6 bases not matched to a gene. The CDR3 is 15 residues long. CDR3 coding DNA: TGTGCCACCAGTGATTCACATGGGAGGGGAGAGACCCAGTACTTC. Its protein is CATSDSHGRGETQYF.

This clonotype was observed many times. The chain has TRBV7-2 and TRBJ1-1; the match to TRBD1 covers 10 bases. The CDR3 is 15 amino acids. Trimming cost V 2 bases and J 4 bases; bases outside gene matches: 4. Germline loops: CDR1 SGHTA, CDR2 FQGNSA. The CDR3 nucleotides are TGTGCCAGCAGCTTAAGGGACAGGGGTAGCACTGAAGCTTTCTTT. Protein product: CASSLRDRGSTEAFF.

This clonotype was observed at least ten times. The CDR3 loop reads CSVVVGGTGDEQYF. CDR3 coding DNA: TGCAGCGTTGTTGTGGGGGGGACAGGGGACGAGCAGTACTTC. The rearrangement links TRBV29-1 to TRBJ2-7; 10 positions agree with TRBD1. The CDR3 runs 14 residues. Germline V gives CDR1 SQVTM, CDR2 ANQGSEA. With V trimmed by 4 bases and J by 5 bases, 8 bases remained unmatched.

This clonotype has ten or more counts. The rearrangement links TRBV29-1 to TRBJ2-1, with D hard to call. V was cut by 1 base and J by 1 base, with 20 bases left in between. The CDR3 extends over 18 amino acids. Germline-derived CDR1 and CDR2 are SQVTM and ANQGSEA. The CDR3, as DNA: TGCAGCGTTGAAGGGGGTTCGACTGAGGTAGGGTCCTACAATGAGCAGTTCTTC. Translating it yields CSVEGGSTEVGSYNEQFF.

The V and J genes are TRBV6-2 or TRBV6-3 and TRBJ2-7, with TRBD2 matching 10 bases. The CDR3 contains 16 residues. Germline V gene lookup returns CDR1 MNHEY and CDR2 SVGEGT. The trim removed 5 bases at V and 2 bases at J, leaving 9 bases unmatched. For the CDR3, the DNA is TGTGCCAGCAGTCCCTTAGCGGGAGGCCCGACCTACGAGCAGTACTTC. It translates to CASSPLAGGPTYEQYF.

The table lists this clonotype with many counts. CDR3 nucleotide sequence: TGCGCCAGCAGCCAAGACAGGCCCTCTTACAATGAGCAGTTCTTC. This translates into CASSQDRPSYNEQFF. J is TRBJ2-1 and V is TRBV5-1; D is possibly TRBD1 (6 bases). CDR3 size: 15 residues. The V and J ends lost 4 bases and 4 bases respectively, with 15 bases between them. Germline CDR1 reads SGHRS; CDR2 reads YFSETQ.

This clonotype has ten or more counts. For the CDR3, the DNA is TGTGCCAGCAGTTTGGGAGGGACTGGGGCCAACGTCCTGACTTTC. Protein: CASSLGGTGANVLTF. V usage is TRBV28 and J usage is TRBJ2-6; 7 bases line up with TRBD2. J gave up 2 bases and V 3 bases, and 1 base lay outside the gene matches. CDR3 length: 15 residues. Germline V gene sequence: CDR1 MDHEN, CDR2 SYDVKM.

At least ten counts were recorded for this clonotype. The CDR3 reads CASSLAVLAGAPYEQYF. Written as DNA, the CDR3 is TGTGCCAGCAGCTTAGCGGTACTAGCGGGAGCTCCCTACGAGCAGTACTTC. The chain joins TRBV7-2 to TRBJ2-7, with TRBD2 matching over 11 bases. The trim removed 0 bases at V and 2 bases at J, leaving 6 bases unmatched. The germline gives CDR1 SGHTA, CDR2 FQGNSA. The CDR3 is 17 residues long.

This clonotype is medium-sized in the sample. This chain links TRBV20-1 with TRBJ1-2, with 7 nucleotides matching TRBD1. This CDR3 contains 13 residues. Per the germline V gene, CDR1 is DFQATT and CDR2 is SNEGSKA (reference sequence). V gave up 1 base and J gave up 7 bases; unmatched junction bases: 6. The chain's CDR3 is CSARVTGSGGYTF. DNA of the CDR3: TGCAGTGCTAGAGTGACAGGGTCGGGTGGCTACACCTTC.